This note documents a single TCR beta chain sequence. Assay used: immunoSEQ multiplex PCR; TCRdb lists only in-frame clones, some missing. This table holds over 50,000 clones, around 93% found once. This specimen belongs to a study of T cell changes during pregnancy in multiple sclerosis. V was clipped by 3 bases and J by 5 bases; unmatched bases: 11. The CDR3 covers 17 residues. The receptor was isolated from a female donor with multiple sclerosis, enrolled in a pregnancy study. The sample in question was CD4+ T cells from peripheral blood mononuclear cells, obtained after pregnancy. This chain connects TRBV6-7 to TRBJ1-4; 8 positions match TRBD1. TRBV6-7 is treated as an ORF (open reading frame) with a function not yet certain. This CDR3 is CASSYPGQGYLNEKLFF. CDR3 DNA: TGTGCCAGCAGTTATCCCGGACAGGGATATTTAAATGAAAAACTGTTTTTT.